A selection of T cell receptor beta chains follows, all from one sample in a study of blood T cell dynamics during melanoma immunotherapy. Assay: immunoSEQ multiplex PCR; the TCRdb copy retains only in-frame clones and omits some. Among thousands of clones, about 88% were seen once, and the ten largest hold 1.5% to 2%. Source: blood, taken from a patient treated with checkpoint blockade. Receptor source: a human donor with melanoma. The CDR3 runs from the conserved cysteine through the conserved F or W. The D gene is left open where the match is weak.

13,TRBV25-1,TRBJ1-6,TRBD1,CASTWDSYSPLHF
14,TRBV13,TRBJ2-7,.,CASSLGRGFYEQYF
18,TRBV19,TRBJ2-6,.,CASSIGSSISSGANVLTF
12,TRBV30,TRBJ1-1,.,CAWTGPNTEAFF
14,TRBV4-3,TRBJ1-4,.,CASSQALSGVKLFF
14,TRBV9,TRBJ1-4,.,CASSVAGNNEKLFF
13,TRBV4-3,TRBJ2-5,.,CASSQDWGETQYF
13,TRBV5-6,TRBJ2-3,.,CASSTDGPDTQYF
14,TRBV9,TRBJ2-7,TRBD1,CASSPRDSTYEQYF
16,TRBV6-4,TRBJ2-7,TRBD1,CASSDSPGQGAHEQYF
19,TRBV4-1,TRBJ1-1,.,CASSQGTPARGQMNTEAFF
13,TRBV10-1,TRBJ2-2,.,CASSEGNTGELFF
14,TRBV27,TRBJ1-1,.,CASSLNRKNTEAFF
16,TRBV7-3,TRBJ2-6,.,CASSLQGLAGANVLTF
16,TRBV4-1,TRBJ1-1,TRBD1,CASSQGQGIMNTEAFF
14,TRBV5-1,TRBJ2-2,.,CASTRAANTGELFF
9,TRBV5-8,TRBJ2-2,.,CASSLALFF
16,TRBV4-1,TRBJ1-2,TRBD1,CASSQDPGQTAYGYTF
15,TRBV19,TRBJ2-3,.,CASSNLADSTDTQYF
19,TRBV4-3,TRBJ2-2,TRBD1,CASSQDPGTGQGAAGELFF
16,TRBV5-4,TRBJ2-1,TRBD2,CASSLAGGPSYNEQFF
13,TRBV4-3,TRBJ2-6,.,CASSLSGANVLTF
14,TRBV19,TRBJ1-1,.,CASTPISRNTEAFF
14,TRBV5-1,TRBJ2-2,TRBD1,CASSGQGSSGELFF
15,TRBV11-2,TRBJ1-2,TRBD1,CASSQKNRGVSGYTF
13,TRBV7-2,TRBJ2-2,.,CASSQGGTGELFF
16,TRBV5-1,TRBJ2-5,TRBD2,CASSSLLAGGRETQYF
14,TRBV7-6,TRBJ2-5,TRBD1,CASSENRGQETQYF
12,TRBV4-3,TRBJ1-2,.,CASSLNRRGYTF
13,TRBV19,TRBJ1-2,TRBD1,CASSLQGGSGYTF
14,TRBV27,TRBJ1-5,.,CASSPGRANQPQHF
17,TRBV7-9,TRBJ2-5,.,CASSLGLGGAQQETQYF
17,TRBV6-1,TRBJ2-4,TRBD2,CASREAGLAGGKNIQYF
15,TRBV6-1,TRBJ2-7,TRBD2,CASSEASGGANEQYF
13,TRBV30,TRBJ2-1,.,CAWSPDSYNEQFF
15,TRBV9,TRBJ2-6,.,CASSQGSSGANVLTF
11,TRBV18,TRBJ2-5,.,CASSPQETQYF
14,TRBV30,TRBJ1-3,.,CAWSQTGSGNTIYF
16,TRBV19,TRBJ1-4,TRBD1,CASSMETGWANEKLFF
14,TRBV2,TRBJ1-2,TRBD1,CASGDRAANYGYTF
12,TRBV2,TRBJ1-5,.,CASKYSNQPQHF
14,TRBV7-6,TRBJ2-3,.,CASSLDGGANTQYF
16,TRBV11-3,TRBJ2-3,.,CASSLSTAGRADTQYF
17,TRBV7-2,TRBJ1-4,.,CASSLKGWDPTNEKLFF
14,TRBV4-3,TRBJ1-1,TRBD1,CASSSRDRGAEAFF
11,TRBV30,TRBJ1-2,.,CAWKGLGGYTF
15,TRBV5-1,TRBJ2-3,TRBD1,CASSFWGQGTDTQYF